Described below is a single T cell receptor beta chain sequence and its context. This entry is derived from a study of T cell responses to AZD1222 COVID-19 vaccine. Method: immunoSEQ multiplex PCR; TCRdb's copy keeps in-frame clones and lacks some. Of roughly 250,000 clones in the sample, 80% to 95% were seen once. J lost 0 bases, V lost 7 bases, and 5 bases had no gene match. Germline-derived CDR1 and CDR2 are MNHEY and SVGAGI. The CDR3 has 14 residues. The clonotype comes from an adult in good health. J is TRBJ1-2 and V is TRBV6-5, with TRBD1 identical over 7 bases. The material sequenced was peripheral blood, taken on day 0 of AZD1222 vaccination. This chain's CDR3 is CASNLGGPNYGYTF. The CDR3 region has the DNA TGTGCCAGCAACCTAGGGGGCCCTAACTATGGCTACACCTTC.